A single sample gave rise to the 2 T cell receptor beta chains below, sequenced in a study of monozygotic twins with inflammatory bowel disease. Reanalyzing the 5' RACE reads, TCRdb keeps one entry per CDR3 protein, without DNA. The sample table includes 330,000 or so distinct CDR3 sequences. The specimen sequenced was blood. The origin of the receptors is a human donor with ulcerative colitis or Crohn's disease, or a healthy co-twin of an affected twin (not recorded which).

The chain recombines TRBV20-1 with TRBJ2-5; the TCRdb call, TRBD1, lacks DNA for checking. CDR3 size: 13 residues. Germline CDR1 and CDR2: DFQATT and SNEGSKA (reference sequence). The CDR3 loop is CSAIDRGQETQYF.

This CDR3 is CASGPRANPRTQYF. This chain joins TRBV5-1 and TRBJ2-5; as DNA is missing, the TRBD2 call by TCRdb cannot be tested. Germline CDR1 and CDR2: SGHRS and YFSETQ. CDR3 length: 14 residues.